This TCR beta chain was observed in a study of T cell repertoires in cytomegalovirus infection (dated by TCRdb to the late 2010s). Some background on the complete study: Peptide stimulations targeted recently identified HLA-C-restricted CMV epitopes, whose presentation resists viral immunomodulation, together with well-studied HLA-B-restricted epitopes. Donor HLA type was relevant to the analysis, as public TCR beta signatures indicated carriage of CMV infection together with the matching HLA type. Study-wide conclusions, independent of this receptor: The ex vivo response was dominated by HLA-C-restricted CMV-specific TCR beta clonotypes, which also provided the single most frequent clonotype in two of eight donors. Cumulative frequency of public TCR beta family members discriminated carriers of CMV infection plus the relevant HLA type in this cohort and an independent roughly 320-donor cohort.

This clonotype was picked up many times. This clone's antigen is unknown. One base away there is no much larger clone; base qualities are not given. The treatment or condition label for this specimen denotes: in vitro stimulation with specific CMV peptide epitopes to enrich CMV-specific T cells. This sample was sequenced with an Illumina HiSeq 1500. TCRdb passed the public sequencing reads through fastp at Q25 and MiXCR, retaining productive beta sequences. Rows matching on CDR3 protein sequence are summarized as one entry with the most common DNA and genes. For this sample there are some 800,000 distinct CDR3 sequences; almost 30% appear just once. Around 13% of the sample comes from the top ten. The receptor's source is a human donor in good health (CMV status not recorded). Some clones in this sample may be carry-over from other donors' samples. Sequenced here: cultured CD8+ T cells from PBMCs, sampled from culture after CMV antigen stimulation.

The CDR3 has the sequence CASSLGYTDLWPENIQYF. In nucleotides, the sequence is TGTGCCAGCAGCTTAGGTTATACGGATTTGTGGCCGGAAAACATTCAGTACTTC. Rearrangement joined TRBV11-2 to TRBJ2-4; the D gene assignment is ambiguous. The V and J ends are trimmed by 1 base and 5 bases, leaving 21 bases between them. The germline V gene supplies CDR1 SGHAT and CDR2 FQNNGV. The CDR3 holds 18 amino acids from the cysteine to the phenylalanine. The sequence is cut down to CDR3 DNA, 54 bases in frame from base 1.